The rows below give T cell receptor beta chains drawn from one sample of a study of T cells in Graves' hyperthyroidism and ophthalmopathy. TCRdb redid the calling of the multiplex PCR reads with MiXCR, one entry per CDR3 protein. There are roughly 570,000 distinct CDR3 sequences in the sample; 40% to 55% occur only once, and around 8% lies in the top ten. Sequences were obtained from peripheral blood or thyroid tissue (not recorded which). These receptors came from a woman younger than 35 with Graves' hyperthyroidism. Both conserved end residues are part of each CDR3. A D gene is named only where the DNA matches it firmly. Some rows have no size entry. The others give once, few or many, or a class for an expanded clone.

D,V,size,J,CDR3,DNA
.,TRBV6-2/TRBV6-3,many,TRBJ1-1,CASSYPADTEAFF,TGTGCCAGCAGTTACCCCGCGGACACTGAAGCTTTCTTT
.,TRBV19,many,TRBJ2-7,CASSMEHLYEQYF,TGTGCCAGTAGTATGGAACACCTCTACGAGCAGTACTTC
.,TRBV29-1,many,TRBJ2-7,CSVGGISSSYEQYF,TGCAGCGTTGGCGGGATCAGTTCCTCCTACGAGCAGTACTTC
TRBD1,TRBV10-3,many,TRBJ2-7,CAIRGQSAGEQYF,TGTGCCATCAGGGGACAGTCGGCGGGCGAGCAGTACTTC
.,TRBV7-9,many,TRBJ1-3,CASSATLRNTIYF,TGTGCCAGCAGCGCCACATTGAGAAACACCATATATTTT
.,TRBV20-1,.,TRBJ1-5,CSARDVAGGPETQHF,TGCAGTGCTAGAGATGTAGCGGGAGGGCCAGAGACCCAGCATTTT
TRBD1,TRBV6-5,.,TRBJ1-2,CANSFGQGMYGYTF,TGTGCCAACAGTTTTGGACAGGGGATGTATGGCTACACCTTC
.,TRBV7-9,many,TRBJ1-3,CASSLASAGAGNTIYF,TGTGCCAGCAGCTTAGCTTCAGCGGGAGCTGGAAACACCATATATTTT
.,TRBV19,many,TRBJ1-2,CASSITRGGYTF,TGTGCCAGTAGTATAACCAGGGGTGGCTACACCTTC
.,TRBV10-3,many,TRBJ1-1,CAITGRMGTEAFF,TGTGCCATCACCGGAAGGATGGGCACTGAAGCTTTCTTT
.,TRBV12-5,few,TRBJ1-3,CASGLIIGNTIYF,TGTGCTAGTGGTTTGATCATCGGAAACACCATATATTTT
TRBD1,TRBV15,.,TRBJ1-6,CATSRGTGNSPLHF,TGTGCCACCAGCAGAGGGACAGGAAATTCACCCCTCCACTTT
.,TRBV19,many,TRBJ2-2,CASSMSNTGELFF,TGTGCCAGTAGTATGTCCAACACCGGGGAGCTGTTTTTT
TRBD1,TRBV20-1,.,TRBJ2-7,CSEGGTGGHEQYF,TGCAGTGAAGGAGGGACAGGGGGACACGAGCAGTACTTC
.,TRBV6-4,.,TRBJ1-3,CASSSGSTIYF,TGTGCCAGCAGTAGCGGGAGCACCATATATTTT
.,TRBV9,many,TRBJ1-3,CASSVRGSSGNTIYF,TGTGCCAGCAGCGTACGGGGTTCATCTGGAAACACCATATATTTT
TRBD1,TRBV10-3,many,TRBJ1-2,CAISGDRGSGYTF,TGTGCCATCAGTGGGGACAGGGGTAGCGGCTACACCTTC
.,TRBV7-9,many,TRBJ1-5,CASSLGQFPHQPQHF,TGTGCCAGCAGCTTAGGCCAGTTTCCCCATCAGCCCCAGCATTTT
.,TRBV29-1,.,TRBJ2-5,CSTSGAGSQETQYF,TGCAGCACCTCAGGGGCGGGCAGCCAAGAGACCCAGTACTTC
TRBD2,TRBV19,.,TRBJ2-1,CASSKLAGNNEQFF,TGTGCCAGTAGTAAGCTAGCGGGGAACAATGAGCAGTTCTTC
.,TRBV18,few,TRBJ1-1,CASSSQEGNEAFF,TGTGCCAGCTCATCACAAGAGGGCAATGAAGCTTTCTTT
TRBD2,TRBV10-3,many,TRBJ2-7,CAISENLAVYEQYF,TGTGCCATCAGTGAGAACCTAGCGGTCTACGAGCAGTACTTC
.,TRBV29-1,.,TRBJ1-5,CSVRDGYEQPQHF,TGCAGCGTTCGGGACGGGTACGAGCAGCCCCAGCATTTT
.,TRBV2,few,TRBJ2-2,CASSEQLAGELFF,TGTGCCAGCAGTGAACAACTTGCCGGGGAGCTGTTTTTT
TRBD2,TRBV2,.,TRBJ2-1,CASTRLGLAGDNEQFF,TGTGCCAGCACTCGCCTCGGACTAGCGGGAGACAATGAGCAGTTCTTC
TRBD2,TRBV11-3,.,TRBJ2-5,CASSLGGRALQETQYF,TGTGCCAGCAGCTTAGGTGGGAGGGCACTCCAAGAGACCCAGTACTTC
TRBD1,TRBV10-3,many,TRBJ1-1,CAISPTGAEAFF,TGTGCCATCAGCCCTACAGGGGCTGAAGCTTTCTTT
.,TRBV7-6,many,TRBJ1-5,CASSLVGTGNQPQHF,TGTGCCAGCAGCTTAGTAGGGACCGGCAATCAGCCCCAGCATTTT
.,TRBV4-2,many,TRBJ1-1,CASSQGRQGNTEAFF,TGTGCCAGCAGCCAAGGCCGCCAGGGGAACACTGAAGCTTTCTTT
.,TRBV10-3,.,TRBJ2-6,CAISERTYSGANVLTF,TGTGCCATCAGTGAGAGGACTTACTCTGGGGCCAACGTCCTGACTTTC
TRBD1,TRBV9,.,TRBJ1-2,CASSLGTGGSGYTF,TGTGCCAGCAGCCTTGGGACAGGGGGCTCTGGCTACACCTTC
.,TRBV29-1,.,TRBJ1-2,CSFTNDYGYTF,TGCAGCTTTACGAATGACTATGGCTACACCTTC
TRBD1,TRBV7-2,.,TRBJ1-1,CASSSDRGPIRMNTEAFF,TGTGCCAGCAGCTCGGACAGGGGGCCGATTCGGATGAACACTGAAGCTTTCTTT
.,TRBV9,many,TRBJ2-2,CASSSGQGDTGELFF,TGTGCCAGCAGCAGCGGGCAAGGGGACACCGGGGAGCTGTTTTTT
.,TRBV2,.,TRBJ2-7,CASVVPGEAYEQYF,TGTGCCAGCGTTGTCCCAGGGGAGGCCTACGAGCAGTACTTC
.,TRBV7-8,.,TRBJ1-2,CASSPRTSGYTF,TGTGCCAGCAGCCCCCGGACTAGCGGCTACACCTTC
.,TRBV19,many,TRBJ1-4,CASSISPTGEKLFF,TGTGCCAGTAGTATAAGTCCTACTGGCGAAAAACTGTTTTTT
.,TRBV7-2,many,TRBJ1-6,CASSPPGSLLHF,TGTGCCAGCAGCCCTCCGGGCAGTCTCCTCCACTTT
TRBD1,TRBV6-5,many,TRBJ1-2,CASRSTGGEGYGYTF,TGTGCCAGCAGGTCAACAGGGGGCGAGGGCTATGGCTACACCTTC
.,TRBV30,many,TRBJ1-2,CAWRTPSMWYTF,TGTGCCTGGAGGACACCGTCTATGTGGTACACCTTC
.,TRBV2,many,TRBJ2-2,CASSEESLGVTGELFF,TGTGCCAGCAGTGAAGAAAGCCTAGGCGTCACCGGGGAGCTGTTTTTT
TRBD2,TRBV7-2,once,TRBJ2-1,CASSLGRERLVSYNEQFF,TGTGCCAGCAGCTTAGGGCGGGAGAGGCTGGTTTCCTACAATGAGCAGTTCTTC
TRBD1,TRBV10-3,.,TRBJ1-4,CAIGGRTGNEKLFF,TGTGCCATCGGGGGTAGGACAGGGAACGAAAAACTGTTTTTT
.,TRBV10-2,many,TRBJ2-7,CASSESRLASSYEQYF,TGCGCCAGCAGTGAGTCGAGGTTAGCGAGCTCCTACGAGCAGTACTTC
TRBD1,TRBV19,once,TRBJ1-3,CASRLQGIDSGNTIYF,TGTGCCAGTAGACTACAGGGGATCGACTCTGGAAACACCATATATTTT
.,TRBV10-3,.,TRBJ1-4,CAISDRDISGKLFF,TGTGCCATCAGTGACCGGGACATCTCTGGAAAACTGTTTTTT
TRBD2,TRBV2,.,TRBJ2-7,CASSPRTSGRASSYEQYF,TGTGCCAGCTCACCACGGACTAGCGGGAGGGCCAGCTCCTACGAGCAGTACTTC
.,TRBV13,many,TRBJ1-5,CASSSDRNQPQHF,TGTGCCAGCAGCTCGGACCGCAATCAGCCCCAGCATTTT
TRBD1,TRBV11-2,.,TRBJ2-2,CASSIGQGRTGELFF,TGTGCCAGCAGTATTGGACAGGGGCGGACCGGGGAGCTGTTTTTT
.,TRBV7-2,.,TRBJ2-7,CASSFRAGHEQYF,TGCGCCAGCAGCTTCCGGGCAGGGCACGAGCAGTACTTC
.,TRBV11-1,.,TRBJ1-1,CASSLVLGQLDFTEAFF,TGTGCCAGCAGCTTAGTGCTAGGACAGCTGGATTTCACTGAAGCTTTCTTT
.,TRBV24-1,many,TRBJ1-5,CATSDPADLGNQPQHF,TGTGCCACCAGTGATCCCGCTGACTTAGGCAATCAGCCCCAGCATTTT
TRBD2,TRBV7-8,once,TRBJ2-6,CASSEEGLAYSGANVLTF,TGTGCCAGCAGCGAAGAGGGACTAGCGTACTCTGGGGCCAACGTCCTGACTTTC
TRBD1,TRBV2,few,TRBJ2-7,CASRDTGGADEQYF,TGTGCCAGCAGAGATACAGGGGGCGCGGATGAGCAGTACTTC
TRBD2,TRBV9,.,TRBJ2-5,CASSVAGGQLQETQYF,TGTGCCAGCAGCGTAGCGGGGGGGCAGTTACAAGAGACCCAGTACTTC
.,TRBV2,.,TRBJ2-4,CASSGQVRYF,TGTGCCAGCAGTGGACAGGTTCGCTACTTC
.,TRBV11-2,many,TRBJ2-7,CASSYTLSRYEQYF,TGTGCCAGCAGCTATACCCTCTCTCGCTACGAGCAGTACTTC